The 30 T cell receptor beta chains below come from one sample, sequenced in a study of T cells after yellow fever vaccination. One entry per CDR3 protein results from TCRdb running MiXCR on the 5' RACE reads. The table has hundreds of thousands of distinct CDR3 sequences, about 12% seen once. Sequencing was performed on PBMCs, taken on the day of the yellow fever booster vaccination. All receptors come from a man aged 25-45 years who received the YFV17D yellow fever vaccine.

Only a few counts were recorded for this clonotype. The V and J genes are TRBV14 and TRBJ1-1; D unclear. The CDR3 is 12 residues long. The germline CDR1 and CDR2 sequences are SGHDN and FVKESK. V was clipped by 1 base and J by 7 bases, with 7 bases between them. The CDR3 nucleotides read TGTGCCAGCAGCCAAGTCTACATTGAAGCTTTCTTT. Translated, it gives CASSQVYIEAFF.

This clonotype was found a few times. This rearrangement joins TRBV7-2 to TRBJ2-1; TRBD2 matches 14 bases. The CDR3 spans 17 residues. The V segment lost 6 bases and the J segment 0 bases; nucleotides outside the gene matches: 4. Germline V CDR1 and CDR2: SGHTA, FQGNSA. The CDR3 DNA is TGTGCCAGCAGTCGGGGACTAGCGGGAGCCTCCTACAATGAGCAGTTCTTC. This sequence encodes CASSRGLAGASYNEQFF.

This clonotype has just a few counts. The gene calls are TRBV28 and TRBJ2-2, with D hard to call. Germline values: CDR1 MDHEN, CDR2 SYDVKM. This CDR3 has 13 residues. Trimming pared 1 base from V and 6 bases from J, leaving 6 bases between. The CDR3 sequence is CASSLFHAGELFF. The CDR3 DNA reads TGTGCCAGCAGTTTATTCCATGCCGGGGAGCTGTTTTTT.

This clonotype was seen repeatedly, ten times or more. The V gene is TRBV25-1, the J gene TRBJ2-3; D is unresolved. Germline lookup yields CDR1 MGHDK and CDR2 SYGVNS. This CDR3 is built from 14 residues. Trimming shortened V by 3 bases and J by 4 bases, and 11 bases separated the two germline ends. The CDR3 bases are TGTGCCAGCAGTGACCTTGGGTGGGCAGATACGCAGTATTTT. This gives the protein CASSDLGWADTQYF. The variable domain in full, completed from reference TRBV25-1 and TRBJ2-3, reads EADIYQTPRYLVIGTGKKITLECSQTMGHDKMYWYQQDPGMELHLIHYSYGVNSTEKGDLSSESTVSRIRTEHFPLTLESARPSHTSQYLCASSDLGWADTQYFGPGTRLTVL.

With regard to this clonotype: At one end the junction does not follow the germline gene, possibly because of a read error. The J gene is TRBJ2-1, the V gene TRBV7-2; 8 nucleotides match TRBD1. Germline V lookup: CDR1 SGHTA, CDR2 FQGNSA. The CDR3 is 17 amino acids. The CDR3 DNA follows: TGTGCCAGCAGCCGCCTTGCAGGGGGCGGCTCCTACAATGAACAGTTCTTC. Protein sequence: CASSRLAGGGSYNEQFF.

This clonotype was counted a few times. This chain links TRBV12-3 or TRBV12-4 with TRBJ1-2, with 8 positions matching TRBD1. The junction had 1 base not matched to a gene; V was cut back by 0 bases and J by 4 bases. The CDR3 consists of 14 residues. The DNA for the CDR3 is TGTGCCAGCAGTTTAGCGCAGGGGGCCTATGGCTACACCTTC. It codes for CASSLAQGAYGYTF.

This clonotype came up a few times. This sequence joins TRBV9 and TRBJ2-2; 8 bases align to TRBD2. With V trimmed by 5 bases and J by 5 bases, 11 bases remained unmatched. Per the germline V gene, CDR1 is SGDLS and CDR2 is YYNGEE. The CDR3 has 16 amino acids. For the CDR3, the DNA is TGTGCCAGCAGGGTTAAGAGACTAGCGTTAACCGGGGAGCTGTTTTTT. This sequence encodes CASRVKRLALTGELFF.

This sequence joins TRBV5-1 and TRBJ2-3, with TRBD2 matching 10 bases. Germline CDR1 SGHRS, CDR2 YFSETQ. The CDR3 extends over 14 amino acids. Germline trimming cut 0 bases from V and 5 bases from J; bases unmatched to any gene: 0. CDR3 nucleotides: TGCGCCAGCAGCTTGGCTAGCGGGGGAGATACGCAGTATTTT. Translating gives CASSLASGGDTQYF.

This clonotype was seen many times. J is TRBJ1-2 and V is TRBV5-1, with D unclear. Trimming shortened V by 2 bases and J by 8 bases, and 10 bases separated the two germline ends. Germline CDR1 is SGHRS and CDR2 is YFSETQ. The CDR3 runs to 12 residues. In DNA, the CDR3 is TGCGCCAGCAGCTTTGGCAGTATCGGCTACACCTTC. This encodes CASSFGSIGYTF.

The chain joins TRBV12-3 or TRBV12-4 to TRBJ1-5, with a possible D match to TRBD1 (5 bases). The CDR3 extends over 14 amino acids. Trimming shortened V by 5 bases and J by 4 bases, and 12 bases separated the two germline ends. CDR3 region: CASSGGGANQPQHF. DNA for the CDR3: TGTGCCAGCAGTGGGGGAGGGGCAAATCAGCCCCAGCATTTT.

This clonotype was seen only a few times. The rearrangement uses TRBV5-1 and TRBJ2-3; D might be TRBD2 (6 bases). Per germline, CDR1 SGHRS and CDR2 YFSETQ. V shed 3 bases and J shed 2 bases, with 10 bases lying between them. The CDR3 contains 14 residues. CDR3 region: CASSSSGLTDTQYF. The CDR3 DNA is TGCGCCAGCAGCTCAAGCGGGCTCACAGATACGCAGTATTTT.

This clonotype has a handful of counts. V is TRBV2 and J is TRBJ2-3, with D unclear. The CDR3 has 13 amino acids. CDR1 is SNHLY, CDR2 FYNNEI, per germline. V was pared by 4 bases and J by 4 bases, with 9 bases between. The CDR3 DNA reads as TGTGCCAGCAGTGGACGATTGTCAGATACGCAGTATTTT. Translated: CASSGRLSDTQYF.

The rearrangement uses TRBV25-1 and TRBJ2-7; the match to TRBD2 covers 10 bases. The J segment lost 4 bases and the V segment lost 5 bases, leaving 8 bases of the junction unmatched. Germline V lookup: CDR1 MGHDK, CDR2 SYGVNS. CDR3 length: 15 amino acids. The CDR3 nucleotides are TGTGCCAGCAGTCAACTAGGACTAGCGGATTACGAGCAGTACTTC. Its translation: CASSQLGLADYEQYF.

This clonotype was recorded many times. The V gene is TRBV4-3, the J gene TRBJ2-1, with D perhaps matching TRBD1 (5 bases). The CDR3 has 15 residues. CDR1 and CDR2 (germline): LGHNA, YSLEER. The germline V and J ends were trimmed by 1 base and 7 bases, with 14 bases remaining between them. CDR3 nucleotides: TGCGCCAGCAGCCAAGCTTGGGGCAGACCTAATGAGCAGTTCTTC. The encoded protein is CASSQAWGRPNEQFF.

This clonotype showed up just a few times. J is TRBJ1-6 and V is TRBV9, with TRBD1 as a possible D gene (5 bases). In germline, CDR1 is SGDLS, CDR2 YYNGEE. Trimming took 4 bases from V and 9 from J, leaving 11 bases between them. The CDR3 consists of 13 residues. The CDR3 nucleotides read TGTGCCAGCAGCCTCAGGGAAGGTTCACCCCTCCACTTT. Protein product: CASSLREGSPLHF.

This clonotype was found a few times. The rearrangement joins TRBV6-2 or TRBV6-3 to TRBJ2-7, with D perhaps matching TRBD2 (6 bases). V shed 6 bases and J shed 2 bases, with 11 bases lying between them. This CDR3 is 13 amino acids long. Per germline, CDR1 MNHEY and CDR2 SVGEGT. The CDR3 coding sequence is TGTGCCAGCAGCAGAGCGGGCCCCTACGAGCAGTACTTC. Protein sequence: CASSRAGPYEQYF.

The J gene is TRBJ2-5, the V gene TRBV5-6; D remains unclear. The CDR3 totals 17 residues. Trimming pared 0 bases from V and 1 base from J, leaving 16 bases between. Germline assignment: CDR1 SGHDT and CDR2 YYEEEE. The CDR3 nucleotides read TGTGCCAGCAGCTTGGCCTCAGTTGGACCCGCCCAAGAGACCCAGTACTTC. It is translated as CASSLASVGPAQETQYF.

The rearrangement uses TRBV29-1 and TRBJ1-2; TRBD1 matches 8 bases. V was clipped by 6 bases and J by 6 bases; unmatched bases: 6. CDR3 length: 12 residues. Per the germline V gene, CDR1 is SQVTM and CDR2 is ANQGSEA. The CDR3 loop is CSVVDRVDGYTF. In nucleotides, the CDR3 is TGCAGCGTGGTGGACAGGGTGGATGGCTACACCTTC.

This rearrangement joins TRBV18 to TRBJ1-3, with D perhaps matching TRBD1 (5 bases). The CDR3 sequence is 14 residues long. From germline, CDR1 is KGHSH and CDR2 LQKENI. V lost 6 bases and J lost 0, with 9 bases in between. CDR3 coding DNA: TGTGCCAGCTCCGGACAAATCTCTGGAAACACCATATATTTT. Encoded protein: CASSGQISGNTIYF. Complete variable domain (other parts from reference TRBV18 and TRBJ1-3): NAGVMQNPRHLVRRRGQEARLRCSPMKGHSHVYWYRQLPEEGLKFMVYLQKENIIDESGMPKERFSAEFPKEGPSILRIQQVVRGDSAAYFCASSGQISGNTIYFGEGSWLTVV.

This clonotype was found a few times. The rearrangement joins TRBV2 to TRBJ1-2; D is undetermined. V was cut by 4 bases and J by 5 bases, with 14 bases left in between. There are 14 residues in the CDR3. Germline CDR1 and CDR2: SNHLY and FYNNEI. The CDR3 protein is CASSGESRRYGYTF. The CDR3 DNA reads as TGTGCCAGCAGTGGGGAGAGCAGGCGTTATGGCTACACCTTC.

There are a few counts of this clonotype. The V and J genes are TRBV3-1 and TRBJ2-1, with 8 bases lining up with TRBD2. The length of the CDR3 is 18 residues. CDR1 and CDR2 (germline): LGHDT, YNNKEL (reference sequence). With V trimmed by 4 bases and J by 3 bases, 14 bases remained unmatched. The CDR3 DNA reads as TGTGCCAGCAGCCCCCGGGGGATCGGGAGGGCCGTCTACAATGAGCAGTTCTTC. This codes for CASSPRGIGRAVYNEQFF.

This chain connects TRBV12-3 or TRBV12-4 to TRBJ2-3; a weak D match, TRBD2 (6 bases). Trimming removed 5 bases from V and 2 bases from J, with 14 bases in between. The CDR3 has 15 residues. For the CDR3, the DNA is TGTGCCAGCAGTACGGGACTTCCAATCACAGATACGCAGTATTTT. Translating gives CASSTGLPITDTQYF.

This clonotype occurred many times. The chain carries TRBV14 and TRBJ2-7; 11 bases align to TRBD2. CDR3 length: 15 residues. Trimming removed 5 bases from V and 0 bases from J; junction bases left unmatched: 3. CDR1 SGHDN and CDR2 FVKESK come from the germline V gene. The CDR3 DNA follows: TGTGCCAGCAGCTTAGCGGGAGGGCGCTCCTACGAGCAGTACTTC. It yields the protein CASSLAGGRSYEQYF. Full variable domain (remainder filled in from reference TRBV14 and TRBJ2-7): EAGVTQFPSHSVIEKGQTVTLRCDPISGHDNLYWYRRVMGKEIKFLLHFVKESKQDESGMPNNRFLAERTGGTYSTLKVQPAELEDSGVYFCASSLAGGRSYEQYFGPGTRLTVT.

The CDR3 loop is CASSLMRTGGKKDSYNEQFF. DNA of the CDR3: TGTGCCAGCAGCTTAATGAGGACTGGCGGGAAAAAGGACTCCTACAATGAGCAGTTCTTC. The chain employs TRBV7-3 and TRBJ2-1, with a weak D call TRBD2 (6 bases). Germline CDR1 reads SGHTA; CDR2 reads FQGTGA. This CDR3 spans 20 amino acids. V was trimmed by 1 base and J by 0 bases, leaving 22 bases between them.

This clonotype was counted only a few times. The V and J genes are TRBV5-1 and TRBJ1-1, with 8 nucleotides matching TRBD1. V shed 6 bases, J shed 0 bases, and the junction held 10 bases outside the gene matches. CDR3 length: 16 amino acids. Germline loops: CDR1 SGHRS, CDR2 YFSETQ. CDR3 DNA: TGCGCCAGCAAAGTTTCAGGGGGCGTCATGAACACTGAAGCTTTCTTT. This encodes CASKVSGGVMNTEAFF.

This clonotype was observed a few times. This sequence joins TRBV15 and TRBJ2-1, with 10 positions matching TRBD1. The CDR3 totals 17 residues. Germline values: CDR1 LNHNV, CDR2 YYDKDF (reference sequence). V shed 0 bases and J 3 bases; nucleotides not matched to a gene: 5. CDR3 bases: TGTGCCACCAGCAGAGATCCCGGGACAGGGGTCTACAATGAGCAGTTCTTC. Translation gives CATSRDPGTGVYNEQFF.

The DNA for the CDR3 is TGTGCCAGCAGCCAGGGGGGAGAGGCTTTCTTT. Translating it yields CASSQGGEAFF. The chain links TRBV3-1 to TRBJ1-1; the D gene is possibly TRBD1 (5 bases). The V and J ends lost 3 bases and 11 bases respectively, with 10 bases between them. Per germline, CDR1 LGHDT and CDR2 YNNKEL (reference sequence). This CDR3 spans 11 amino acids.

Only a few counts were recorded for this clonotype. The V and J genes are TRBV10-1 and TRBJ2-1; possible D gene TRBD1, 6 bases. V lost 3 bases to trimming and J lost 0 bases, with 12 bases between them. The CDR3 consists of 16 residues. Per germline, CDR1 WNHNN and CDR2 SYGVQD (reference sequence). CDR3 bases: TGCGCCAGCAGTGACAGGGGATTGAGCTCCTACAATGAGCAGTTCTTC. Amino acids: CASSDRGLSSYNEQFF.

The chain uses TRBV20-1 and TRBJ2-1, with no clear D. This CDR3 is 10 amino acids long. Germline CDR1 and CDR2: DFQATT and SNEGSKA (reference sequence). Here the CDR3 reads CAWAYNEQFF. The CDR3 nucleotides are TGCGCCTGGGCCTACAATGAGCAGTTCTTC.

This clonotype turned up a few times. The CDR3 DNA sequence: TGTGCCAGCGGCTGGGGCACAGATACGCAGTATTTT. This encodes CASGWGTDTQYF. This chain links TRBV28 with TRBJ2-3; D is uncertain. From germline, CDR1 is MDHEN and CDR2 SYDVKM. The CDR3 is made up of 12 amino acids. V lost 8 bases and J 1 base, leaving 7 bases between the germline ends.